This entry features one TCR beta chain sequence. Assay used: immunoSEQ multiplex PCR; TCRdb lists only in-frame clones, some missing. Of 30,000 to 50,000 clones in the sample, roughly 94% were seen once. The data belong to a study of T cell changes during pregnancy in multiple sclerosis. Deletions cut 1 base from V and 4 bases from J, with 7 bases between. Per the germline V gene, CDR1 is KGHSH and CDR2 is LQKENI. This CDR3 is 14 amino acids long. This receptor was obtained from a female donor with multiple sclerosis, enrolled in a pregnancy study. This chain connects TRBV18 to TRBJ2-2; D is ambiguous. This specimen was CD4+ T cells from peripheral blood mononuclear cells, taken in the third trimester of pregnancy. CDR3 region: CASSPQSRTGELFF. The CDR3, as DNA: TGTGCCAGCTCACCACAGAGCCGCACCGGGGAGCTGTTTTTT. Full variable domain (missing parts from reference TRBV18 and TRBJ2-2): NAGVMQNPRHLVRRRGQEARLRCSPMKGHSHVYWYRQLPEEGLKFMVYLQKENIIDESGMPKERFSAEFPKEGPSILRIQQVVRGDSAAYFCASSPQSRTGELFFGEGSRLTVL.